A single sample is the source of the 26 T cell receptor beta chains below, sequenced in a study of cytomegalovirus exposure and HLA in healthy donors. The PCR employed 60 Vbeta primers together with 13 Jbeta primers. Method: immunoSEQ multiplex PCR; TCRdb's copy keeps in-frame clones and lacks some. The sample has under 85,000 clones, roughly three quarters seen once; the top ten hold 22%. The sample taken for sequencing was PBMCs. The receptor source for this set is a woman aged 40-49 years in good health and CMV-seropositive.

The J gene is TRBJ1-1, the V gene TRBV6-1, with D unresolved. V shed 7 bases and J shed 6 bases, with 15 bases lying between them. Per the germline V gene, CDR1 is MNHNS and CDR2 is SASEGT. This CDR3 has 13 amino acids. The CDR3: CASKLTIRSEAFF. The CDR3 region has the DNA TGTGCCAGCAAATTGACAATCCGATCTGAAGCTTTCTTT.

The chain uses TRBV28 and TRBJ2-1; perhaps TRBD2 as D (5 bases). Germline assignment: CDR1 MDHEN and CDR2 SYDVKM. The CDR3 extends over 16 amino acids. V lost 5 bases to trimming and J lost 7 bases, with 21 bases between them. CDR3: CASSIGESRVVNEQFF. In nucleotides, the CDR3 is TGTGCCAGCAGTATCGGGGAGTCGAGGGTTGTGAATGAGCAGTTCTTC.

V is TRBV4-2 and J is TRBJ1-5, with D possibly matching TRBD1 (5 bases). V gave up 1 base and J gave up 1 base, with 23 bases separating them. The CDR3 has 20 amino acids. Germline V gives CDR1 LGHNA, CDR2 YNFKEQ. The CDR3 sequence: CASSQGGRQGGLGSNQPQHF. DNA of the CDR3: TGTGCCAGCAGCCAAGGGGGAAGGCAGGGAGGTCTGGGGAGCAATCAGCCCCAGCATTTT.

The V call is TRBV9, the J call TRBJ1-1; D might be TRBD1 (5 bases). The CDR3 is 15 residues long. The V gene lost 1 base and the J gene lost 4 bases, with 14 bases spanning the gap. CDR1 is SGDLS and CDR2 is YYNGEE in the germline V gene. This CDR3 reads CASSVTPGMGTEAFF. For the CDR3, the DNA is TGTGCCAGCAGCGTAACCCCAGGGATGGGCACTGAAGCTTTCTTT.

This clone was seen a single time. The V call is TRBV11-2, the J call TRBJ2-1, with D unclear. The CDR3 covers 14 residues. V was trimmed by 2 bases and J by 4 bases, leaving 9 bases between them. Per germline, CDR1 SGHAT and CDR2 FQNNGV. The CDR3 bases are TGTGCCAGCAGCTTATACGAGGAATACAATGAGCAGTTCTTC. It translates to CASSLYEEYNEQFF.

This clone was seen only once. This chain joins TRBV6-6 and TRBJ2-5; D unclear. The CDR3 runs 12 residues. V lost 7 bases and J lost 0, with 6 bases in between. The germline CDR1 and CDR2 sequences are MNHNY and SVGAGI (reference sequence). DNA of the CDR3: TGTGCCAGCACCTCGTACCAAGAGACCCAGTACTTC. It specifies CASTSYQETQYF.

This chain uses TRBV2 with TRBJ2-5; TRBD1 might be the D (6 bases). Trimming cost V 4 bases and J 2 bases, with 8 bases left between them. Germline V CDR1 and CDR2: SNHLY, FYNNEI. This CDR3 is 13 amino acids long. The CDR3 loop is CASSVDRQETQYF. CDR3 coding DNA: TGTGCCAGCAGTGTTGACAGGCAAGAGACCCAGTACTTC.

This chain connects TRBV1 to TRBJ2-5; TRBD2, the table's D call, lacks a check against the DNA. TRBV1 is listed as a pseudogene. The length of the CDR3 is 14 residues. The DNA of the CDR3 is TGCACCAGCAGCCAGACTACTATCATCAAGACCCAGTACTTC. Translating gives CTSSQTTIIKTQYF.

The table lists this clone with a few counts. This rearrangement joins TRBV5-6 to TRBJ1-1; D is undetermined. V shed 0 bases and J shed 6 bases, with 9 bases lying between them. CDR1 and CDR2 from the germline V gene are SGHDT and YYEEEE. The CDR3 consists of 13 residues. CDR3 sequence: CASSLEVYSEAFF. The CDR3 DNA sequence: TGTGCCAGCAGCTTGGAAGTCTACTCTGAAGCTTTCTTT.

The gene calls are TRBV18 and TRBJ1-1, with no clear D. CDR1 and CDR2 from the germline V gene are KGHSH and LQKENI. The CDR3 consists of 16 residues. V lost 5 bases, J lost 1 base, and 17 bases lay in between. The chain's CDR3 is CASSASPTVENTEAFF. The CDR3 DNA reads TGTGCCAGCTCAGCTTCCCCCACAGTTGAGAACACTGAAGCTTTCTTT. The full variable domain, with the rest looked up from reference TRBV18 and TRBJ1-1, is NAGVMQNPRHLVRRRGQEARLRCSPMKGHSHVYWYRQLPEEGLKFMVYLQKENIIDESGMPKERFSAEFPKEGPSILRIQQVVRGDSAAYFCASSASPTVENTEAFFGQGTRLTVV.

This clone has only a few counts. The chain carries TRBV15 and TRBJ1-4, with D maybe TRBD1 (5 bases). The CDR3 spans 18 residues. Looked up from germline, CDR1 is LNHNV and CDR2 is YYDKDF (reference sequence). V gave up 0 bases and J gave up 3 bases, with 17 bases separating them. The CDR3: CATSREAALGPPNEKLFF. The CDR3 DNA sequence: TGTGCCACCAGCAGAGAGGCGGCGTTGGGGCCGCCTAATGAAAAACTGTTTTTT.

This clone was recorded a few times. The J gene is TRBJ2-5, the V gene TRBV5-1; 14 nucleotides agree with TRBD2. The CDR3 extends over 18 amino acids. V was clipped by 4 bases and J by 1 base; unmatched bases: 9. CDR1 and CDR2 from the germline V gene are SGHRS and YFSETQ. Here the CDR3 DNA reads TGCGCCAGCAGCCCAGGGACTAGCGGGGGTTCTGTCCAAGAGACCCAGTACTTC. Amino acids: CASSPGTSGGSVQETQYF.

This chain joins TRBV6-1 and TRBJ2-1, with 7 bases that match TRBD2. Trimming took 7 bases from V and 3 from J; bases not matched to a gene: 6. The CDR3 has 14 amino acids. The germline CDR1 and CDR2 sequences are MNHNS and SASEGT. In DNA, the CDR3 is TGTGCCAGCAAGGCGGGAGATTTCTACAATGAGCAGTTCTTC. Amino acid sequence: CASKAGDFYNEQFF.

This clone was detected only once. The CDR3 nucleotides read TGCAGCGTTGGCAGGGATGAAAAACTGTTTTTT. Translated: CSVGRDEKLFF. The V and J genes are TRBV29-1 and TRBJ1-4; D is possibly TRBD1 (5 bases). Trimming took 4 bases from V and 6 from J, leaving 6 bases between them. CDR3 size: 11 residues. From germline, CDR1 is SQVTM and CDR2 ANQGSEA.

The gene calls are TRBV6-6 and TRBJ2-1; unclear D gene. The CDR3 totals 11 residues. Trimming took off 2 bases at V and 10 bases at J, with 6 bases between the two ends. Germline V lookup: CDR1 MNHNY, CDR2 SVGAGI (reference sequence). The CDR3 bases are TGTGCCAGCAGTTACCTAGGCGAGCAGTTCTTC. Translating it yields CASSYLGEQFF.

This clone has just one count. The CDR3: CASSLTGFSGNTIYF. CDR3 nucleotide sequence: TGTGCCAGCAGCTTGACAGGGTTCTCTGGAAACACCATATATTTT. This chain links TRBV5-8 with TRBJ1-3; D perhaps matches TRBD1 (6 bases). There are 15 residues in the CDR3. V lost 1 base to trimming and J lost 0 bases, with 8 bases between them. Germline CDR1 is SGHTS and CDR2 is YDEGEE. Using reference TRBV5-8 and TRBJ1-3 for the parts outside the CDR3, the full variable domain is EAGVTQSPTHLIKTRGQQATLRCSPISGHTSVYWYQQALGLGLQFLLWYDEGEERNRGNFPPRFSGRQFPNYSSELNVNALELEDSALYLCASSLTGFSGNTIYFGEGSWLTVV.

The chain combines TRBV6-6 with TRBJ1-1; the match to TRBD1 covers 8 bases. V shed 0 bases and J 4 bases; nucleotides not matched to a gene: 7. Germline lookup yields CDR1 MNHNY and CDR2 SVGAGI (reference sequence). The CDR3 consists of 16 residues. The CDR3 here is CASSYSTSRGPTEAFF. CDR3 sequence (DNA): TGTGCCAGCAGTTACTCGACAAGCAGGGGGCCCACTGAAGCTTTCTTT.

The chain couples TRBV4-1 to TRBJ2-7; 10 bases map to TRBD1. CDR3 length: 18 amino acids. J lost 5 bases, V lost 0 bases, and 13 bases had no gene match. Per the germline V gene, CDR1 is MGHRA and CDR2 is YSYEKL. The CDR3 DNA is TGCGCCAGCAGCCAAGATTCGTATAGACAGGGGGCTACCGACGAGCAGTACTTC. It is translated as CASSQDSYRQGATDEQYF.

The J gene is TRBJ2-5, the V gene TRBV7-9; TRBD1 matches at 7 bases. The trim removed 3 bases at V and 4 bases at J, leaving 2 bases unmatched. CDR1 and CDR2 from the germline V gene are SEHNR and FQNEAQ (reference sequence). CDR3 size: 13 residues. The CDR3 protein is CASSFWDRETQYF. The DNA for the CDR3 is TGTGCCAGCAGCTTTTGGGACAGAGAGACCCAGTACTTC.

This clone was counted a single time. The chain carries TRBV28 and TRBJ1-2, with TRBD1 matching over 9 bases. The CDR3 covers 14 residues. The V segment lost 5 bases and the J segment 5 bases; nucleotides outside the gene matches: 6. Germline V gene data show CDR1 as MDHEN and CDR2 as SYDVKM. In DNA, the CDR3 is TGTGCCAGCAGTCTACCGGACAGGGGATATGGCTACACCTTC. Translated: CASSLPDRGYGYTF.

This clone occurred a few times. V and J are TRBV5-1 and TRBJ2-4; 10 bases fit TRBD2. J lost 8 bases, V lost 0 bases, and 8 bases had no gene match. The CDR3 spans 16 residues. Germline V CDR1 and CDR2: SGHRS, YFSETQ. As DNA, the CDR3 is TGCGCCAGCAGCTTGGTCACTAGCGGGATGGGGGACATTCAGTACTTC. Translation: CASSLVTSGMGDIQYF. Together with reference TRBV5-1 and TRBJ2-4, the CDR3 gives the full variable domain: KAGVTQTPRYLIKTRGQQVTLSCSPISGHRSVSWYQQTPGQGLQFLFEYFSETQRNKGNFPGRFSGRQFSNSRSEMNVSTLELGDSALYLCASSLVTSGMGDIQYFGAGTRLSVL.

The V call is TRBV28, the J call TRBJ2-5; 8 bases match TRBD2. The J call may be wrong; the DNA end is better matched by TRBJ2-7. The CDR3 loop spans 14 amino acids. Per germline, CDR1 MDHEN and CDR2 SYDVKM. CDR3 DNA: TGTGCCAGCAGTTCACTAGCGGTTGTTTACGAGCAGTACTTC. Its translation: CASSSLAVVYEQYF.

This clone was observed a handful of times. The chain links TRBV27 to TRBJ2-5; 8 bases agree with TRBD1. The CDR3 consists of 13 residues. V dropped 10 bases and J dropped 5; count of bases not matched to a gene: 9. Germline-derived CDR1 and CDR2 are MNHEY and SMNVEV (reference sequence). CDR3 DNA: TGTGCCACCATGGGACAGGATGGGGAGACCCAGTACTTC. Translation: CATMGQDGETQYF.

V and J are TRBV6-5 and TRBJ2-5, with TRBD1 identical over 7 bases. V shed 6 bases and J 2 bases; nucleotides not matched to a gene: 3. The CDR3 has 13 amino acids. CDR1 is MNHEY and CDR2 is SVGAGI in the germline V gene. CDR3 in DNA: TGTGCCAGCAGAAGACAGGGTCAAGAGACCCAGTACTTC. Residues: CASRRQGQETQYF.

The CDR3 loop is CASSLGGPLAGGTQYF. The CDR3 nucleotides read TGTGCCAGCAGCTTGGGCGGCCCTCTTGCGGGTGGTACGCAGTATTTT. V usage is TRBV5-6 and J usage is TRBJ2-3; tentative D call: TRBD2 (5 bases). Germline V gene data show CDR1 as SGHDT and CDR2 as YYEEEE. Trimming took off 0 bases at V and 8 bases at J, with 19 bases between the two ends. The CDR3 has 16 residues.

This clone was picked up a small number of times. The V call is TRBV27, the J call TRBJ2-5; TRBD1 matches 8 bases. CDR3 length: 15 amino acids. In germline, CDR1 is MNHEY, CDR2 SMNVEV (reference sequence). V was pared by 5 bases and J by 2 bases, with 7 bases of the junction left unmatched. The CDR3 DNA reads TGTGCCAGCAGTACCAGGGACAGGACACAAGAGACCCAGTACTTC. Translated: CASSTRDRTQETQYF.